This T cell receptor (beta chain) derives from a study of shared clonotypes between healthy human individuals. Trimming left V 1 base short and J 12 bases short, with 13 bases between. Looked up from germline, CDR1 is KGHSH and CDR2 is LQKENI. The CDR3 covers 13 residues. Donors were healthy HIV-negative adults without recently reported acute infections or vaccinations. TCRdb keeps only in-frame clones here, not all; method: immunoSEQ multiplex PCR. There are about 1.5 million clones in the sample; around 98% occur only once, and approximately 0.45% lies in the top ten. The chain uses TRBV18 and TRBJ1-5; D is undetermined. The specimen sequenced was naive CD4+ T cells sorted from blood. Stated subset: CD45RA+ positively selected. The receptor was derived from a man aged 25 to 40 in good health. In nucleotides, the CDR3 is TGTGCCAGCTCACCACAATCGGTAGAGCTCCAGCATTTT. Translated: CASSPQSVELQHF. The full variable domain, its missing parts supplied by reference TRBV18 and TRBJ1-5, is NAGVMQNPRHLVRRRGQEARLRCSPMKGHSHVYWYRQLPEEGLKFMVYLQKENIIDESGMPKERFSAEFPKEGPSILRIQQVVRGDSAAYFCASSPQSVELQHFGDGTRLSIL.